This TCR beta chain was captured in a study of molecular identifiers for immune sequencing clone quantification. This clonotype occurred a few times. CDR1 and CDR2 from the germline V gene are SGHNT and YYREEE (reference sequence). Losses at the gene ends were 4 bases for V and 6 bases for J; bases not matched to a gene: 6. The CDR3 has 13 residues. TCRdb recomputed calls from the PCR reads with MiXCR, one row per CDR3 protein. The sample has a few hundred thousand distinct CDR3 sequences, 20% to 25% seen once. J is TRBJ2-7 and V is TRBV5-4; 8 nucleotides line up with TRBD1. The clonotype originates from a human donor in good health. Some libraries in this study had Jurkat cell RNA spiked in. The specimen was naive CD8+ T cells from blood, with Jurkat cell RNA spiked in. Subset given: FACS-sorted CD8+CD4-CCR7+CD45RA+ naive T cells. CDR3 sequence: CASSPPGQAEQYF. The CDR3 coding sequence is TGTGCCAGCAGCCCCCCGGGACAGGCCGAGCAGTACTTC.